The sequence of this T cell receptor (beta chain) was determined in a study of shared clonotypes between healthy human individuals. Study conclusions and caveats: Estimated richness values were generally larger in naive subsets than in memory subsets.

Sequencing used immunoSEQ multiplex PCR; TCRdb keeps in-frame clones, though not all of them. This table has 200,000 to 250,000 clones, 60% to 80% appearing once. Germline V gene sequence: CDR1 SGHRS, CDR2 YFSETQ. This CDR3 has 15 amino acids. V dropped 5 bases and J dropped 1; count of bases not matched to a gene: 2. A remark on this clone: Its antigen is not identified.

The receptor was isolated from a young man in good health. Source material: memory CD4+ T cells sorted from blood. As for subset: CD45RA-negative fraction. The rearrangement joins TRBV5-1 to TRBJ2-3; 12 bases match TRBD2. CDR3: CASSRLAGGTDTQYF. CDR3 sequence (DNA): TGCGCCAGCAGTCGACTAGCGGGAGGCACAGATACGCAGTATTTT.